Following are 26 T cell receptor beta chains from one sample sequenced in a study of blood T cell repertoires in COVID-19. Sequenced by immunoSEQ multiplex PCR; TCRdb stores in-frame clones only, minus some. This sample has 150,000 or so clones, with around 79% found just once. Source material: peripheral blood. The source of these receptors is a woman aged 60-75 years with COVID-19, enrolled during active disease.

This sequence joins TRBV12-3 or TRBV12-4 and TRBJ2-3; D is possibly TRBD1 (6 bases). Trimming shortened V by 8 bases and J by 6 bases, and 12 bases separated the two germline ends. This CDR3 is 12 amino acids long. CDR3 sequence reads: CASRTGMDTQYF. CDR3 nucleotides: TGTGCCAGCCGCACAGGGATGGATACGCAGTATTTT.

This clone was seen once. Given a much more abundant clone one base away, this may be a read error. This chain connects TRBV25-1 to TRBJ1-1; D gene uncertain. V was trimmed by 5 bases and J by 3 bases, leaving 7 bases between them. The CDR3 totals 12 residues. Per germline, CDR1 MGHDK and CDR2 SYGVNS. CDR3 nucleotide sequence: TGTGCCAGCAGTTTCGGGGACACTGAAGCTTTCTTT. Translated, it gives CASSFGDTEAFF. Looking up the rest from reference TRBV25-1 and TRBJ1-1 gives the full variable domain: EADIYQTPRYLVIGTGKKITLECSQTMGHDKMYWYQQDPGMELHLIHYSYGVNSTEKGDLSSESTVSRIRTEHFPLTLESARPSHTSQYLCASSFGDTEAFFGQGTRLTVV.

The rearrangement links TRBV7-2 to TRBJ1-1; D is undetermined. The CDR3 is 13 amino acids. Germline V gene data show CDR1 as SGHTA and CDR2 as FQGNSA. V lost 3 bases to trimming and J lost 6 bases, with 11 bases between them. CDR3 amino acids: CASSFPGTPEAFF. The CDR3 nucleotides are TGTGCCAGCAGCTTCCCGGGAACCCCTGAAGCTTTCTTT.

J is TRBJ1-1 and V is TRBV18; D perhaps matches TRBD1 (5 bases). The length of the CDR3 is 15 residues. Germline V gene data show CDR1 as KGHSH and CDR2 as LQKENI. V gave up 6 bases and J gave up 0 bases, with 14 bases separating them. Here the CDR3 DNA reads TGTGCCAGCTCGCCGGGACGGGAGGTGAACACTGAAGCTTTCTTT. Translation gives CASSPGREVNTEAFF.

V usage is TRBV2 and J usage is TRBJ2-3; D unresolved. The V gene's germline CDR1 is SNHLY and CDR2 FYNNEI. V lost 4 bases, J lost 1 base, and 12 bases lay in between. This CDR3 region has 15 residues. The CDR3 nucleotides are TGTGCCAGCAGTGGGCTCCAGCAGGGCACAGATACGCAGTATTTT. It codes for CASSGLQQGTDTQYF.

This sequence joins TRBV4-3 and TRBJ2-7; a possible D gene is TRBD1 (5 bases). With 1 base removed from V and 3 bases from J, the gap between germline ends came to 13 bases. The CDR3 runs 15 residues. CDR1 and CDR2 (germline): LGHNA, YSLEER. The CDR3 DNA is TGCGCCAGCAGCCAAGGTTCGGCAGGGCACTACGAGCAGTACTTC. It translates to CASSQGSAGHYEQYF.

This chain links TRBV2 with TRBJ2-3, with TRBD2 matching over 11 bases. The CDR3 is 15 residues long. Germline-derived CDR1 and CDR2 are SNHLY and FYNNEI. V gave up 6 bases and J gave up 2 bases; unmatched junction bases: 4. Here the CDR3 reads CASSASGGSTDTQYF. CDR3 DNA: TGTGCCAGCAGCGCTAGCGGGGGGTCCACAGATACGCAGTATTTT.

This clone occurred many times. The chain has TRBV2 and TRBJ1-1; D ambiguous. Germline V lookup: CDR1 SNHLY, CDR2 FYNNEI. Trimming shortened V by 2 bases and J by 1 base, and 11 bases separated the two germline ends. The CDR3 sequence is 15 residues long. The CDR3 DNA sequence: TGTGCCAGCAGTGAAACCCCAGTACGGAACACTGAAGCTTTCTTT. Translated: CASSETPVRNTEAFF.

This clone was counted only a few times. V gene TRBV28 combines with J gene TRBJ2-1; 7 bases line up with TRBD2. Germline V gene sequence: CDR1 MDHEN, CDR2 SYDVKM. The junction had 8 bases not matched to a gene; V was cut back by 5 bases and J by 7 bases. The CDR3 is 14 residues long. The CDR3 protein is CASSPSGIKNEQFF. CDR3 sequence (DNA): TGTGCCAGCAGTCCGAGCGGGATTAAGAATGAGCAGTTCTTC.

The chain is built from TRBV28 and TRBJ1-1; no definite D call. The V and J ends lost 8 bases and 6 bases respectively, with 16 bases between them. The CDR3 extends over 13 amino acids. CDR1 MDHEN and CDR2 SYDVKM come from the germline V gene. The CDR3 protein is CASQTLLGAEAFF. CDR3 bases: TGTGCCAGCCAGACCTTGTTGGGCGCTGAAGCTTTCTTT.

The chain recombines TRBV18 with TRBJ2-1, with 7 bases aligning to TRBD1. Losses at the gene ends were 7 bases for V and 6 bases for J; bases not matched to a gene: 12. Germline V lookup: CDR1 KGHSH, CDR2 LQKENI. The length of the CDR3 is 15 residues. Here the CDR3 reads CASCGAGQASNEQFF. Written as DNA, the CDR3 is TGTGCCAGCTGTGGAGCAGGACAGGCCTCCAATGAGCAGTTCTTC.

The chain carries TRBV21-1 and TRBJ1-4; the table assigns TRBD1, which was not confirmed against the DNA. TRBV21-1 constitutes a pseudogene. The CDR3 is 14 amino acids. This CDR3 reads CASSPRGVNEKLFF. CDR3 in DNA: TGTGCCAGCAGTCCCAGGGGAGTTAATGAAAAACTGTTTTTT.

This clone showed up just once. V is TRBV19 and J is TRBJ1-2; TRBD1 agrees at 8 bases. V gave up 9 bases and J gave up 4 bases; unmatched junction bases: 7. The CDR3 has 13 residues. The germline V gene encodes CDR1 LNHDA and CDR2 SQIVND (reference sequence). CDR3 coding DNA: TGTGCCAGCAAAGGACAGGGAACCTATGGCTACACCTTC. This sequence encodes CASKGQGTYGYTF.

The CDR3 DNA reads TGTGCCAGCAGTGTCTCCCCGAACACTGAAGCTTTCTTT. Amino acid sequence: CASSVSPNTEAFF. This chain connects TRBV2 to TRBJ1-1, with D hard to call. Per the germline V gene, CDR1 is SNHLY and CDR2 is FYNNEI. The germline V and J ends were trimmed by 4 bases and 1 base, with 7 bases remaining between them. This CDR3 contains 13 residues.

The chain is built from TRBV7-3 and TRBJ2-1, with 8 bases lining up with TRBD2. The ends lost 6 bases at V and 12 bases at J; junction bases unmatched: 10. CDR1 SGHTA and CDR2 FQGTGA come from the germline V gene. The CDR3 consists of 13 residues. This chain's CDR3 is CASSSILAGLQFF. The CDR3 DNA is TGTGCCAGCAGTAGTATTTTAGCGGGACTGCAGTTCTTC.

The genes are TRBV6-5 and TRBJ1-5; D is uncertain. The CDR3 spans 15 residues. V dropped 2 bases and J dropped 3 bases, with 11 bases sitting between them. CDR1 is MNHEY, CDR2 SVGAGI, per germline. CDR3 protein: CASSYGRQSNQPQHF. In DNA, the CDR3 is TGTGCCAGCAGTTACGGCAGACAATCCAATCAGCCCCAGCATTTT.

The J gene is TRBJ1-1, the V gene TRBV9, with 11 bases matching TRBD1. The CDR3 is made up of 16 amino acids. V trimming: 4 bases; J trimming: 6 bases; junction bases outside the gene matches: 11. Germline CDR1 is SGDLS and CDR2 is YYNGEE. CDR3 loop: CASSPLGQGAISEAFF. CDR3 in DNA: TGTGCCAGCAGCCCGTTAGGACAGGGGGCGATATCTGAAGCTTTCTTT.

The chain is built from TRBV19 and TRBJ2-6; 12 bases align to TRBD1. The J segment lost 2 bases and the V segment lost 3 bases, leaving 11 bases of the junction unmatched. The germline V gene encodes CDR1 LNHDA and CDR2 SQIVND (reference sequence). The CDR3 sequence is 20 residues long. The CDR3 region is CASSMPLPGQGATGANVLTF. The DNA of the CDR3 is TGTGCCAGTAGTATGCCTCTCCCGGGACAGGGGGCTACTGGGGCCAACGTCCTGACTTTC.

The genes are TRBV2 and TRBJ2-5, with 8 bases aligning to TRBD1. V lost 1 base to trimming and J lost 6 bases; unmatched junction nucleotides: 1. Germline CDR1 is SNHLY and CDR2 is FYNNEI. CDR3 size: 13 residues. The CDR3 region is CASSEGTGKTQYF. The CDR3 nucleotides are TGTGCCAGCAGTGAAGGGACAGGGAAGACCCAGTACTTC.

The V and J genes are TRBV30 and TRBJ1-2, with 7 bases that match TRBD1. The V gene's germline CDR1 is GTSNPN and CDR2 SVGIG (reference sequence). V lost 2 bases and J lost 7; bases outside the gene matches: 7. This CDR3 contains 13 residues. CDR3 DNA sequence: TGTGCCTGGAGTTCCGGGACAGACGGTGGCTACACCTTC. Translation: CAWSSGTDGGYTF.

This clone was found a few times. The chain links TRBV9 to TRBJ1-3, with D perhaps matching TRBD1 (5 bases). Deletions cut 0 bases from V and 2 bases from J, with 21 bases between. CDR3 length equals 19 residues. The V gene's germline CDR1 is SGDLS and CDR2 YYNGEE. In DNA, the CDR3 is TGTGCCAGCAGCGTAGAAGGGTACGGGGGGACCAACCCTGGAAACACCATATATTTT. This translates into CASSVEGYGGTNPGNTIYF.

The chain has TRBV7-2 and TRBJ2-1, with D unclear. Germline V CDR1 and CDR2: SGHTA, FQGNSA. The CDR3 length is 13 residues. V lost 1 base and J 5 bases, leaving 6 bases between the germline ends. Here the CDR3 DNA reads TGTGCCAGCAGCTTAGGGCTGAACAATGAGCAGTTCTTC. Translating gives CASSLGLNNEQFF.

This sequence joins TRBV5-1 and TRBJ1-5; D is unclear. Germline CDR1 and CDR2: SGHRS and YFSETQ. Deletions cut 2 bases from V and 0 bases from J, with 6 bases between. There are 14 residues in the CDR3. The CDR3 DNA reads as TGCGCCAGCAGCTTCCGCTATAGCAATCAGCCCCAGCATTTT. Translated: CASSFRYSNQPQHF.

The J gene is TRBJ2-3, the V gene TRBV11-2; 7 bases map to TRBD2. J gave up 2 bases and V 7 bases, and 12 bases lay outside the gene matches. In germline, CDR1 is SGHAT, CDR2 FQNNGV. The CDR3 spans 16 residues. The CDR3 nucleotides read TGTGCCAGCACCACTCATCCGGGACTAAACACAGATACGCAGTATTTT. Amino acids: CASTTHPGLNTDTQYF.

This rearrangement joins TRBV7-3 to TRBJ2-7; D not certain. Germline assignment: CDR1 SGHTA and CDR2 FQGTGA. Trimming stripped 2 bases from V and 3 bases from J, with 8 bases between. The CDR3 has 13 amino acids. The CDR3 sequence is CASSLSGGYEQYF. CDR3 DNA: TGTGCCAGCAGCTTATCTGGCGGCTACGAGCAGTACTTC.

This chain uses TRBV24-1 with TRBJ2-3; TRBD2 agrees at 10 bases. V trimming: 5 bases; J trimming: 6 bases; junction bases outside the gene matches: 10. CDR1 KGHDR and CDR2 SFDVKD come from the germline V gene. This CDR3 is 16 amino acids long. For the CDR3, the DNA is TGTGCCACCAGTGGGGCTAGCGGGGGCCCCGCCGATACGCAGTATTTT. Its translation: CATSGASGGPADTQYF.